The subject of this entry is one T cell receptor beta chain. Its antigen is not identified. These data are taken from a study of cytomegalovirus exposure and HLA in healthy donors. Notes on the study in general: Rare TCR sequences predominated, though certain public TCRs were found in many donors. Reports described diagnosis of cytomegalovirus status by the classifier as highly specific and sensitive. Versus the roughly 640-donor mean, an Asian-associated ancestry cluster reportedly showed fewer N-insertions in a later analysis.

The PCR contained 60 Vbeta and 13 Jbeta primers. Sequenced by immunoSEQ multiplex PCR; TCRdb stores in-frame clones only, minus some. Among under 200,000 clones listed, approximately 80% were seen once. The clonotype comes from a woman under 40 in good health and CMV-seronegative. Sequencing was carried out using PBMCs.

Here the CDR3 reads CASSIGEGFRTEAFF. DNA for the CDR3: TGTGCCAGTAGTATAGGGGAGGGGTTTCGCACTGAAGCTTTCTTT. The rearrangement joins TRBV19 to TRBJ1-1; maybe TRBD1 (5 bases). V was shortened by 1 base and J by 4 bases, with 13 bases between the two germline ends. The CDR3 loop spans 15 amino acids. The V gene's germline CDR1 is LNHDA and CDR2 SQIVND (reference sequence).